These 12 T cell receptor beta chains were all obtained from the same sample, sequenced in a study of Tregs in tolerant kidney transplant recipients. Related graft donors supplied nonmyeloablative bone marrow transplants, and mixed chimerism was transient. Profiling relied on immunoSEQ multiplex PCR, and the TCRdb table lists in-frame clones only, not all of them. Counted here are about 64,000 clones, about 89% occurring once; the ten biggest clones make up under 4.5%. This material consisted of CD4+ T cells from blood (PBMCs), taken 6 months after the transplant. These receptors all come from a human patient who received a combined kidney and bone marrow transplant. Some of the T cells might come from the graft donor.

This rearrangement joins TRBV12-5 to TRBJ2-7; 10 bases are shared with TRBD2. CDR1 and CDR2 (germline): LGHNT, FRNRAP. The trim removed 6 bases at V and 3 bases at J, leaving 5 bases unmatched. The CDR3 length is 14 residues. The CDR3 reads CASGRGLADYEQYF. As DNA, the CDR3 is TGTGCTAGTGGCCGCGGACTAGCGGACTACGAGCAGTACTTC.

The chain links TRBV2 to TRBJ2-3, with 14 bases that match TRBD2. Looked up from germline, CDR1 is SNHLY and CDR2 is FYNNEI. After removal of 6 bases from V and 3 bases from J, the junction contained 2 bases not matched to a gene. CDR3 length: 15 residues. The DNA for the CDR3 is TGTGCCAGCAGGCGGACTAGCGGGGGGACAGATACGCAGTATTTT. Protein: CASRRTSGGTDTQYF.

The chain has TRBV28 and TRBJ1-3; D not resolved. The germline V gene encodes CDR1 MDHEN and CDR2 SYDVKM. The V gene lost 8 bases and the J gene lost 4 bases, with 9 bases spanning the gap. This CDR3 is 12 amino acids long. CDR3 region: CASGSGGNTIYF. Here the CDR3 DNA reads TGTGCCAGCGGGTCGGGGGGAAACACCATATATTTT.

The J gene is TRBJ2-7, the V gene TRBV4-3, with 7 bases fitting TRBD1. Germline trimming cut 5 bases from V and 2 bases from J; bases unmatched to any gene: 12. The CDR3 extends over 16 amino acids. Germline V lookup: CDR1 LGHNA, CDR2 YSLEER. The DNA for the CDR3 is TGCGCCAGCAGCGCTCGGACAGGACACCAAACCTACGAGCAGTACTTC. Translated, it gives CASSARTGHQTYEQYF.

The CDR3 region is CASSQESGGGPREETQYF. CDR3 sequence (DNA): TGCGCCAGCAGCCAAGAGTCCGGGGGGGGGCCACGGGAAGAGACCCAGTACTTC. J is TRBJ2-5 and V is TRBV4-1, with 8 bases matching TRBD2. J lost 3 bases, V lost 0 bases, and 12 bases had no gene match. CDR1 and CDR2 (germline): MGHRA, YSYEKL. This CDR3 region has 18 residues.

The table lists this clone with a count of one. The rearrangement links TRBV19 to TRBJ1-2; the match to TRBD1 covers 7 bases. V gave up 5 bases and J gave up 10 bases; unmatched junction bases: 7. The CDR3 length is 12 residues. The germline V gene has CDR1 LNHDA and CDR2 SQIVND (reference sequence). The CDR3 nucleotides read TGTGCCAGTAGTGTGACAGGGTTGGACTACACCTTC. Protein sequence: CASSVTGLDYTF.

CDR3 protein: CASSHPGTSGGGTQYF. CDR3 sequence (DNA): TGCGCCAGCAGCCACCCTGGGACTAGCGGAGGGGGTACGCAGTATTTT. V is TRBV4-1 and J is TRBJ2-3, with TRBD2 matching over 11 bases. The CDR3 loop spans 16 amino acids. Germline values: CDR1 MGHRA, CDR2 YSYEKL. V lost 3 bases to trimming and J lost 8 bases; unmatched junction nucleotides: 10.

The V and J genes are TRBV7-9 and TRBJ2-2, with 10 bases fitting TRBD2. This CDR3 is built from 17 residues. Per the germline V gene, CDR1 is SEHNR and CDR2 is FQNEAQ (reference sequence). The junction had 10 bases not matched to a gene; V was cut back by 3 bases and J by 6 bases. The CDR3 DNA reads TGTGCCAGCAGCTTCAGCGGGAGGGCCCAAACTGCCGGGGAGCTGTTTTTT. Translated, it gives CASSFSGRAQTAGELFF.

The chain recombines TRBV5-1 with TRBJ2-2; 10 nucleotides match TRBD2. This CDR3 region has 15 residues. Germline V CDR1 and CDR2: SGHRS, YFSETQ. V shed 4 bases and J 4 bases; nucleotides not matched to a gene: 4. CDR3 sequence: CASSPSGSRTGELFF. CDR3 coding DNA: TGCGCCAGCAGCCCTAGCGGGAGCCGCACCGGGGAGCTGTTTTTT.

This clone was counted a few times. The rearrangement joins TRBV14 to TRBJ2-2; no clear D gene. The CDR3 covers 13 residues. Germline V lookup: CDR1 SGHDN, CDR2 FVKESK. Deletions cut 0 bases from V and 8 bases from J, with 7 bases between. This CDR3 reads CASSQDLEGELFF. Written as DNA, the CDR3 is TGTGCCAGCAGCCAAGATCTCGAGGGGGAGCTGTTTTTT.

J is TRBJ2-3 and V is TRBV4-3; D perhaps matches TRBD2 (6 bases). The V and J ends lost 0 bases and 5 bases respectively, with 18 bases between them. CDR3 length equals 17 residues. CDR1 and CDR2 (germline): LGHNA, YSLEER. The CDR3 loop is CASSQEGLSLEGDTQYF. The CDR3 region has the DNA TGCGCCAGCAGCCAAGAGGGTCTTAGCTTGGAGGGAGATACGCAGTATTTT.

The chain recombines TRBV30 with TRBJ2-4; TRBD1 is a possible D gene (5 bases). The CDR3 is made up of 15 amino acids. Per the germline V gene, CDR1 is GTSNPN and CDR2 is SVGIG (reference sequence). V lost 0 bases and J lost 1, with 10 bases in between. CDR3 residues: CAWSVSGRAKNIQYF. CDR3 nucleotide sequence: TGTGCCTGGAGTGTTTCAGGGCGTGCCAAAAACATTCAGTACTTC.